This is a list of T cell receptor beta chains from one sample in a study of T cells in Graves' hyperthyroidism and ophthalmopathy. TCRdb passed the multiplex PCR reads through MiXCR, listing each CDR3 protein once. Of 650,000 to 850,000 distinct CDR3 sequences listed, roughly a sixth are singletons. Sequencing input: blood. These receptors came from a woman in her forties or fifties with Graves' hyperthyroidism that later progressed to Graves' ophthalmopathy. Both conserved end residues are part of each CDR3. A D gene is named only where the DNA matches it firmly. The size entry is marked missing in some rows and otherwise reads once, few, many or a size class.

abundance: -; v_gene: TRBV20-1; j_gene: TRBJ2-1; d_gene: -; CDR3aa: CSAAFLRGGRNEQFF; CDR3nt: TGCAGTGCGGCCTTTTTGAGGGGGGGCCGGAATGAGCAGTTCTTC
abundance: many; v_gene: TRBV28; j_gene: TRBJ2-6; d_gene: -; CDR3aa: CASSLWASGANVLTF; CDR3nt: TGTGCCAGCAGTTTATGGGCCTCTGGGGCCAACGTCCTGACTTTC
abundance: -; v_gene: TRBV10-2; j_gene: TRBJ1-1; d_gene: -; CDR3aa: CASRWQGNTEAFF; CDR3nt: TGCGCCAGCAGGTGGCAGGGGAACACTGAAGCTTTCTTT
abundance: few; v_gene: TRBV6-2/TRBV6-3; j_gene: TRBJ1-1; d_gene: TRBD1; CDR3aa: CASSYARTGLGSEAFF; CDR3nt: TGTGCCAGCAGTTACGCTCGGACAGGCTTGGGGTCTGAAGCTTTCTTT
abundance: few; v_gene: TRBV6-1; j_gene: TRBJ2-7; d_gene: TRBD1; CDR3aa: CASSELGQGYEQYF; CDR3nt: TGTGCCAGCAGTGAACTGGGACAGGGCTACGAGCAGTACTTC
abundance: many; v_gene: TRBV3-1; j_gene: TRBJ2-5; d_gene: -; CDR3aa: CASSQDDQETQYF; CDR3nt: TGTGCCAGCAGCCAAGATGACCAAGAGACCCAGTACTTC
abundance: few; v_gene: TRBV5-1; j_gene: TRBJ2-7; d_gene: -; CDR3aa: CASRGKGYEQYF; CDR3nt: TGCGCCAGCCGGGGCAAGGGCTACGAGCAGTACTTC
abundance: few; v_gene: TRBV6-5; j_gene: TRBJ1-2; d_gene: -; CDR3aa: CASSYHPAFNYGYTF; CDR3nt: TGTGCCAGCAGTTACCACCCGGCTTTTAACTATGGCTACACCTTC
abundance: -; v_gene: TRBV6-1; j_gene: TRBJ1-4; d_gene: -; CDR3aa: CASRVFATNEKLFF; CDR3nt: TGTGCCAGCAGGGTATTTGCAACTAATGAAAAACTGTTTTTT
abundance: -; v_gene: TRBV4-3; j_gene: TRBJ2-2; d_gene: -; CDR3aa: CASSQEDRRGTGELFF; CDR3nt: TGCGCCAGCAGCCAAGAGGACAGGAGGGGCACCGGGGAGCTGTTTTTT
abundance: many; v_gene: TRBV18; j_gene: TRBJ2-4; d_gene: -; CDR3aa: CASSPPAAKNIQYF; CDR3nt: TGTGCCAGCTCACCACCGGCAGCCAAAAACATTCAGTACTTC
abundance: many; v_gene: TRBV11-2; j_gene: TRBJ1-1; d_gene: -; CDR3aa: CASSREGGQNTEAFF; CDR3nt: TGTGCCAGCAGCAGGGAGGGTGGGCAAAACACTGAAGCTTTCTTT
abundance: -; v_gene: TRBV9; j_gene: TRBJ2-3; d_gene: -; CDR3aa: CASSVGQPDTQYF; CDR3nt: TGTGCCAGCAGCGTAGGGCAGCCAGATACGCAGTATTTT
abundance: few; v_gene: TRBV29-1; j_gene: TRBJ2-7; d_gene: -; CDR3aa: CSVVDSYEQYF; CDR3nt: TGCAGCGTCGTGGACAGCTACGAGCAGTACTTC
abundance: -; v_gene: TRBV27; j_gene: TRBJ2-7; d_gene: TRBD2; CDR3aa: CASSFLPAGASGSSYEQYF; CDR3nt: TGTGCCAGCAGTTTCTTGCCCGCGGGAGCATCAGGGAGCTCCTACGAGCAGTACTTC
abundance: -; v_gene: TRBV7-9; j_gene: TRBJ2-2; d_gene: -; CDR3aa: CASSFVMNTGELFF; CDR3nt: TGTGCCAGCAGCTTTGTTATGAACACCGGGGAGCTGTTTTTT
abundance: few; v_gene: TRBV5-1; j_gene: TRBJ2-2; d_gene: -; CDR3aa: CASTENRVYTGELFF; CDR3nt: TGCGCCAGCACCGAAAATCGGGTATACACCGGGGAGCTGTTTTTT
abundance: -; v_gene: TRBV19; j_gene: TRBJ1-2; d_gene: TRBD1; CDR3aa: CASRRGTGEHGYTF; CDR3nt: TGTGCCAGTAGACGTGGGACAGGGGAGCATGGCTACACCTTC
abundance: few; v_gene: TRBV5-4; j_gene: TRBJ1-2; d_gene: -; CDR3aa: CASSLSPGANYGYTF; CDR3nt: TGTGCCAGCAGCTTGAGCCCCGGAGCTAACTATGGCTACACCTTC
abundance: many; v_gene: TRBV18; j_gene: TRBJ1-1; d_gene: -; CDR3aa: CASLRLGVRTEAFF; CDR3nt: TGTGCCAGCCTCAGACTGGGGGTCCGCACTGAAGCTTTCTTT
abundance: few; v_gene: TRBV15; j_gene: TRBJ1-4; d_gene: -; CDR3aa: CATRGGVTGIGKLFF; CDR3nt: TGTGCCACCAGAGGAGGGGTTACAGGAATAGGAAAACTGTTTTTT
abundance: -; v_gene: TRBV5-6; j_gene: TRBJ2-2; d_gene: TRBD1; CDR3aa: CASRATGGRTGELFF; CDR3nt: TGTGCCAGCAGGGCGACAGGGGGAAGGACCGGGGAGCTGTTTTTT
abundance: -; v_gene: TRBV15; j_gene: TRBJ1-2; d_gene: -; CDR3aa: CATSVSTLNYGYTF; CDR3nt: TGTGCCACCAGCGTAAGCACACTTAACTATGGCTACACCTTC
abundance: few; v_gene: TRBV6-1; j_gene: TRBJ2-5; d_gene: -; CDR3aa: CASSYGQKVGETQYF; CDR3nt: TGTGCCAGCAGTTACGGACAGAAGGTGGGAGAGACCCAGTACTTC
abundance: many; v_gene: TRBV3-1; j_gene: TRBJ1-5; d_gene: -; CDR3aa: CASSQGQTNQPQHF; CDR3nt: TGTGCCAGCAGCCAAGGCCAGACAAATCAGCCCCAGCATTTT
abundance: -; v_gene: TRBV11-2; j_gene: TRBJ2-5; d_gene: -; CDR3aa: CASSLELPAPGAYF; CDR3nt: TGTGCCAGCAGCTTAGAGCTCCCAGCCCCGGGGGCGTACTTC
abundance: many; v_gene: TRBV6-2/TRBV6-3; j_gene: TRBJ2-3; d_gene: -; CDR3aa: CASSYSTKDGTDTQYF; CDR3nt: TGTGCCAGCAGTTACTCGACCAAGGACGGCACAGATACGCAGTATTTT
abundance: few; v_gene: TRBV7-9; j_gene: TRBJ2-3; d_gene: -; CDR3aa: CASRDTGSGTDTQYF; CDR3nt: TGTGCCAGCAGGGATACAGGGTCGGGCACAGATACGCAGTATTTT